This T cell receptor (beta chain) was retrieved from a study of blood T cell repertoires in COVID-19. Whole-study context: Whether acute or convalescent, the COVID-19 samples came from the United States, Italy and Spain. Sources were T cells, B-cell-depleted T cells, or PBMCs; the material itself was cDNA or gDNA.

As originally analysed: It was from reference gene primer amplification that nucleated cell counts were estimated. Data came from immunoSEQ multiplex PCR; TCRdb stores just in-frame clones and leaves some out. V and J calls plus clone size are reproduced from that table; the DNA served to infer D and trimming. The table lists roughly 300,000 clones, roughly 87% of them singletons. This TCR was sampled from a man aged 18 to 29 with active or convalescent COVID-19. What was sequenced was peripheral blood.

The CDR3 DNA reads as TGTGCCAGCAGCTCTCGGGGTGAAAAACTGTTTTTT. It is translated as CASSSRGEKLFF. The rearrangement uses TRBV13 and TRBJ1-4; D is unclear. Trimming took off 4 bases at V and 7 bases at J, with 7 bases between the two ends. Per germline, CDR1 PRHDT and CDR2 FYEKMQ (reference sequence). The CDR3 sequence is 12 residues long.